The next 27 T cell receptor beta chains were all read from a single sample in a study of CD8 T cells in Susac syndrome. With random hexamers, roughly 0.5 to 1 ug RNA was reverse transcribed. TCRdb processed the immunoSEQ multiplex PCR reads anew with MiXCR; each CDR3 protein has one entry. The sample carries about 210,000 distinct CDR3 sequences, roughly 94% recorded once. Sequencing was done on a sample of CD4+ T cells from PBMCs. The receptors come from a human donor with multiple sclerosis.

This clonotype was detected a few times. The chain links TRBV2 to TRBJ1-2; 7 bases line up with TRBD1. The V segment lost 6 bases and the J segment 1 base; nucleotides outside the gene matches: 2. Germline V gene sequence: CDR1 SNHLY, CDR2 FYNNEI. This CDR3 is 13 amino acids long. The CDR3 sequence is CASRGDSNYGYTF. CDR3 bases: TGTGCCAGCAGGGGGGACAGTAACTATGGCTACACCTTC.

V gene TRBV29-1 combines with J gene TRBJ2-7; no definite D call. V was clipped by 6 bases and J by 2 bases, with 11 bases between them. The CDR3 runs 12 residues. In germline, CDR1 is SQVTM, CDR2 ANQGSEA. In DNA form, the CDR3 reads TGCAGCGTCGGTACAGAACCCTACGAGCAGTACTTC. Translation gives CSVGTEPYEQYF.

CDR3 loop: CASSLSTEKPLHF. The CDR3 DNA reads as TGTGCCAGCAGCTTAAGTACGGAGAAACCCCTCCACTTT. The gene calls are TRBV7-2 and TRBJ1-6; D remains ambiguous. The germline V gene encodes CDR1 SGHTA and CDR2 FQGNSA. The CDR3 extends over 13 amino acids. V lost 2 bases and J 12 bases, leaving 11 bases between the germline ends.

The rearrangement links TRBV5-8 to TRBJ1-1, with 7 bases aligning to TRBD1. Germline V lookup: CDR1 SGHTS, CDR2 YDEGEE. The ends lost 1 base at V and 8 bases at J; junction bases unmatched: 5. The CDR3 length is 13 residues. DNA of the CDR3: TGTGCCAGCAGCTTGAGGACAGGCTCGGAAGCTTTCTTT. Amino acids: CASSLRTGSEAFF.

This chain connects TRBV2 to TRBJ1-2; TRBD1 agrees at 7 bases. In germline, CDR1 is SNHLY, CDR2 FYNNEI. Trimming at V came to 9 bases and at J to 0 bases, leaving 7 bases not matched to a gene. The CDR3 is made up of 14 amino acids. The CDR3 bases are TGTGCCAGTTTCCGGGACAGCACTAACTATGGCTACACCTTC. This codes for CASFRDSTNYGYTF. Full variable domain (missing parts from reference TRBV2 and TRBJ1-2): EPEVTQTPSHQVTQMGQEVILRCVPISNHLYFYWYRQILGQKVEFLVSFYNNEISEKSEIFDDQFSVERPDGSNFTLKIRSTKLEDSAMYFCASFRDSTNYGYTFGSGTRLTVV.

As regards this clonotype: One end of the junction does not line up with germline, which may come from a read error. V is TRBV20-1 and J is TRBJ2-1; unclear D gene. This CDR3 has 9 amino acids. CDR1 is DFQATT and CDR2 is SNEGSKA in the germline V gene (reference sequence). CDR3 amino acids: CSARNEQFF. CDR3 nucleotide sequence: TGCAGTGCCCGGAATGAGCAATTCTTC.

V and J are TRBV20-1 and TRBJ2-1, with 12 bases matching TRBD2. CDR1 is DFQATT and CDR2 is SNEGSKA in the germline V gene (reference sequence). The ends lost 1 base at V and 6 bases at J; junction bases unmatched: 4. This CDR3 is 15 amino acids long. The CDR3 DNA sequence: TGCAGTGCTAGAGCCCCTAGCGGGGGGGCCAATGAGCAGTTCTTC. Translated, it gives CSARAPSGGANEQFF.

V gene TRBV20-1 combines with J gene TRBJ2-7; unclear D gene. Trimming pared 3 bases from V and 1 base from J, leaving 4 bases between. CDR1 is DFQATT and CDR2 is SNEGSKA in the germline V gene (reference sequence). The CDR3 sequence is 11 residues long. CDR3 in amino acids: CSASRSYEQYF. The CDR3 nucleotides are TGCAGTGCTAGCCGTTCCTACGAGCAGTACTTC.

This sequence joins TRBV20-1 and TRBJ2-3; TRBD2 agrees at 9 bases. Germline loops: CDR1 DFQATT, CDR2 SNEGSKA (reference sequence). The CDR3 consists of 16 residues. Trimming cost V 3 bases and J 2 bases; bases outside gene matches: 9. The CDR3 loop is CSARPSGGSATDTQYF. Here the CDR3 DNA reads TGCAGTGCTAGGCCCAGCGGGGGGTCGGCCACAGATACGCAGTATTTT.

The gene calls are TRBV13 and TRBJ2-3; either TRBD1 or TRBD2 may supply D (5 bases each). Trimming cost V 1 base and J 1 base, with 6 bases left between them. CDR3 size: 14 residues. Germline values: CDR1 PRHDT, CDR2 FYEKMQ (reference sequence). The CDR3 loop is CASSLEGRTDTQYF. The CDR3 DNA reads as TGTGCCAGCAGCTTAGAGGGACGCACAGATACGCAGTATTTT.

This chain links TRBV10-3 with TRBJ2-2; no reliable D call. V shed 2 bases and J shed 5 bases, with 9 bases lying between them. Germline assignment: CDR1 ENHRY and CDR2 SYGVKD. The CDR3 runs 14 residues. The chain's CDR3 is CAISEEDPTGELFF. In nucleotides, the CDR3 is TGTGCCATCAGTGAGGAGGATCCTACCGGGGAGCTGTTTTTT.

J is TRBJ2-2 and V is TRBV5-1; D possibly corresponds to TRBD2 (7 bases). The V and J ends lost 7 bases and 4 bases respectively, with 14 bases between them. From germline, CDR1 is SGHRS and CDR2 YFSETQ. The length of the CDR3 is 14 residues. CDR3 sequence (DNA): TGCGCCAGCGGGGCGGGGGCCTCCACCGGGGAGCTGTTTTTT. This gives the protein CASGAGASTGELFF.

The count of this clonotype is one. V gene TRBV9 combines with J gene TRBJ1-2, with 10 positions matching TRBD1. CDR1 is SGDLS and CDR2 is YYNGEE in the germline V gene. V trimming: 1 base; J trimming: 4 bases; junction bases outside the gene matches: 4. The CDR3 runs to 15 residues. The CDR3: CASSVFRTGGYGYTF. The DNA of the CDR3 is TGTGCCAGCAGCGTATTTCGGACAGGGGGCTATGGCTACACCTTC.

V gene TRBV29-1 combines with J gene TRBJ2-5, with no clear D. Germline lookup yields CDR1 SQVTM and CDR2 ANQGSEA. The CDR3 contains 12 residues. Trimming removed 4 bases at V and 3 bases at J, with 9 bases between. CDR3 loop: CSVVSGEETQYF. The CDR3 DNA follows: TGCAGCGTTGTTTCTGGGGAAGAGACCCAGTACTTC.

J is TRBJ2-1 and V is TRBV7-2; D may be TRBD1 (6 bases). Deletions cut 1 base from V and 2 bases from J, with 15 bases between. The germline gives CDR1 SGHTA, CDR2 FQGNSA. This CDR3 spans 17 amino acids. The CDR3 loop reads CASSLVWTRTAYNEQFF. CDR3 DNA sequence: TGTGCCAGCAGCTTAGTGTGGACCAGGACAGCCTACAATGAGCAGTTCTTC.

This clonotype was recorded only once. CDR3 nucleotide sequence: TGCAGTGCCCCGGGGGGGTTCGGAGGTTCTTACGAGCAGTACTTC. Amino acids: CSAPGGFGGSYEQYF. The J gene is TRBJ2-7, the V gene TRBV20-1, with 8 bases aligning to TRBD2. This CDR3 is 15 amino acids long. After removal of 6 bases from V and 4 bases from J, the junction contained 14 bases not matched to a gene. In germline, CDR1 is DFQATT, CDR2 SNEGSKA (reference sequence).

The V call is TRBV6-2 or TRBV6-3, the J call TRBJ2-1; D is undetermined. Trimming took 6 bases from V and 3 from J, leaving 9 bases between them. From germline, CDR1 is MNHEY and CDR2 SVGEGT. The length of the CDR3 is 13 residues. CDR3 residues: CASSRPIYNEQFF. CDR3 bases: TGTGCCAGCAGCCGCCCCATCTACAATGAGCAGTTCTTC.

This clonotype was found a few times. The chain couples TRBV27 to TRBJ2-7; D is ambiguous. The CDR3 spans 11 residues. Trimming removed 6 bases at V and 0 bases at J, with 3 bases between. The V gene's germline CDR1 is MNHEY and CDR2 SMNVEV (reference sequence). In DNA, the CDR3 is TGTGCCAGCAGGGGCTCCTACGAGCAGTACTTC. Translated, it gives CASRGSYEQYF.

The chain uses TRBV7-6 and TRBJ2-5, with 10 bases identical to TRBD1. V gave up 5 bases and J gave up 3 bases; unmatched junction bases: 3. The CDR3 consists of 14 residues. CDR1 is SGHVS, CDR2 FNYEAQ, per germline. CDR3 protein: CASSPGTGEETQYF. CDR3 in DNA: TGTGCCAGCAGCCCCGGGACAGGGGAAGAGACCCAGTACTTC.

This clonotype came up once. The V call is TRBV20-1, the J call TRBJ2-1, with 7 nucleotides matching TRBD2. The germline V gene has CDR1 DFQATT and CDR2 SNEGSKA (reference sequence). The CDR3 extends over 16 amino acids. V dropped 3 bases and J dropped 5; count of bases not matched to a gene: 13. CDR3 in DNA: TGCAGTGCTAGTACCACCGGCGGGGGACTCGACAATGAGCAGTTCTTC. As protein: CSASTTGGGLDNEQFF.

This chain joins TRBV5-1 and TRBJ1-2; D not resolved. Trimming removed 5 bases from V and 6 bases from J, with 8 bases in between. Germline V CDR1 and CDR2: SGHRS, YFSETQ. This CDR3 spans 11 amino acids. CDR3 DNA: TGCGCCAGCAGAAGGGATCATGGCTACACCTTC. This codes for CASRRDHGYTF.

The V gene is TRBV21-1, the J gene TRBJ2-7. TRBV21-1 is described as a pseudogene. This CDR3 has 15 amino acids. The DNA for the CDR3 is TGTGCCAGCAGCAAAGGAACGGTTGCCCAAGACGAGCAGTACGTC. It is translated as CASSKGTVAQDEQYV.

The chain employs TRBV9 and TRBJ1-1, with D perhaps TRBD1 (5 bases). The CDR3 consists of 17 residues. Trimming removed 0 bases from V and 3 bases from J, with 18 bases in between. The germline V gene has CDR1 SGDLS and CDR2 YYNGEE. The CDR3 region is CASSVDVERGSDTEAFF. The CDR3 nucleotides read TGTGCCAGCAGCGTAGATGTGGAGAGGGGTTCGGACACTGAAGCTTTCTTT.

With regard to this clonotype: A junction end diverges from the germline sequence, so it may reflect a read error. V and J are TRBV2 and TRBJ2-3; D is ambiguous. CDR1 is SNHLY, CDR2 FYNNEI, per germline. This CDR3 comprises 9 residues. The chain's CDR3 is CASSPGSSF. The CDR3 DNA reads TGTGCCAGCAGTCCGGGTTCATCTTTT.

This clonotype has a single count. The rearrangement joins TRBV7-2 to TRBJ2-5; D is unresolved. The CDR3 sequence is 13 residues long. From germline, CDR1 is SGHTA and CDR2 FQGNSA. Trimming left V 3 bases short and J 2 bases short, with 7 bases between. The CDR3: CASSFNAQETQYF. CDR3 nucleotide sequence: TGTGCCAGCAGCTTTAACGCGCAAGAGACCCAGTACTTC. The variable domain in full, with the rest retrieved from reference TRBV7-2 and TRBJ2-5, is GAGVSQSPSNKVTEKGKDVELRCDPISGHTALYWYRQSLGQGLEFLIYFQGNSAPDKSGLPSDRFSAERTGGSVSTLTIQRTQQEDSAVYLCASSFNAQETQYFGPGTRLLVL.

J is TRBJ2-5 and V is TRBV25-1; a weak D match, TRBD2 (5 bases). Between the trimmed V and J ends, which lost 10 bases and 5 bases, there was a span of 14 bases. CDR1 is MGHDK and CDR2 is SYGVNS in the germline V gene. The CDR3 is 12 amino acids. The DNA of the CDR3 is TGTGCCACCCTTCCCCCGGGGGAGACCCAGTACTTC. Translation: CATLPPGETQYF.

The DNA of the CDR3 is TGCAGTGCTAGTCTAGGTCGGCAAGAGACCCAGTACTTC. Its protein is CSASLGRQETQYF. This chain links TRBV20-1 with TRBJ2-5, with D unclear. V dropped 3 bases and J dropped 2 bases, with 10 bases sitting between them. Germline assignment: CDR1 DFQATT and CDR2 SNEGSKA (reference sequence). This CDR3 comprises 13 residues.